The next 6 T cell receptor beta chains were all read from a single sample in a study of cytomegalovirus exposure and HLA in healthy donors. With 60 Vbeta and 13 Jbeta primers, the PCR was carried out. Produced via immunoSEQ multiplex PCR; TCRdb's table is partial and in-frame only. This table has under 70,000 clones, around 86% appearing once. The sample was PBMCs. The receptors were sampled from a woman in her twenties or thirties in good health and CMV-seronegative.

This clone was detected once. The chain joins TRBV21-1 to TRBJ2-3; TRBD1, the table's D call, was not compared with the DNA. TRBV21-1 is designated a pseudogene. CDR3 length equals 17 residues. CDR3 in amino acids: CASTGGGDRGSTDTQYF. CDR3 nucleotides: TGTGCCAGCACCGGAGGGGGGGACAGGGGAAGCACAGATACGCAGTATTTT.

V gene TRBV5-1 combines with J gene TRBJ1-6, with D possibly being TRBD1 (5 bases). Trimming pared 4 bases from V and 10 bases from J, leaving 15 bases between. CDR1 and CDR2 (germline): SGHRS, YFSETQ. The CDR3 is 14 amino acids. The CDR3 DNA reads as TGCGCCAGCAGCCCCAGGGTGTTTGGATCACCCCTCCACTTT. Its protein is CASSPRVFGSPLHF.

The V call is TRBV18, the J call TRBJ2-3, with TRBD2 matching 7 bases. V lost 0 bases and J lost 5; bases outside the gene matches: 5. The CDR3 is made up of 15 amino acids. CDR1 is KGHSH, CDR2 LQKENI, per germline. The CDR3 loop reads CASSPPASGIDTQYF. The CDR3 DNA reads as TGTGCCAGCTCACCACCGGCTAGCGGAATAGATACGCAGTATTTT.

The chain combines TRBV18 with TRBJ1-4; D unresolved. V dropped 5 bases and J dropped 0 bases, with 13 bases sitting between them. CDR1 is KGHSH and CDR2 is LQKENI in the germline V gene. This CDR3 spans 16 amino acids. The CDR3 here is CASSRSSGATNEKLFF. The CDR3, as DNA: TGTGCCAGCTCAAGGTCAAGCGGAGCAACTAATGAAAAACTGTTTTTT.

V gene TRBV11-3 combines with J gene TRBJ2-6; D is possibly TRBD1 (5 bases). Germline CDR1 reads SGHNT; CDR2 reads YENEEA. V lost 3 bases to trimming and J lost 0 bases, with 15 bases between them. CDR3 size: 18 residues. CDR3 sequence: CASSFYRTQDSGANVLTF. Written as DNA, the CDR3 is TGTGCCAGCAGCTTTTATAGGACACAGGACTCTGGGGCCAACGTCCTGACTTTC.

The chain carries TRBV5-4 and TRBJ2-3; TRBD2 matches at 13 bases. CDR1 and CDR2 (germline): SGHNT, YYREEE (reference sequence). This CDR3 is built from 17 residues. With V trimmed by 4 bases and J by 4 bases, 9 bases remained unmatched. CDR3 region: CASSVGLAGVGADTQYF. For the CDR3, the DNA is TGTGCCAGCAGCGTTGGACTAGCGGGAGTCGGTGCAGATACGCAGTATTTT. The variable domain in full, with the rest retrieved from reference TRBV5-4 and TRBJ2-3, is ETGVTQSPTHLIKTRGQQVTLRCSSQSGHNTVSWYQQALGQGPQFIFQYYREEENGRGNFPPRFSGLQFPNYSSELNVNALELDDSALYLCASSVGLAGVGADTQYFGPGTRLTVL.